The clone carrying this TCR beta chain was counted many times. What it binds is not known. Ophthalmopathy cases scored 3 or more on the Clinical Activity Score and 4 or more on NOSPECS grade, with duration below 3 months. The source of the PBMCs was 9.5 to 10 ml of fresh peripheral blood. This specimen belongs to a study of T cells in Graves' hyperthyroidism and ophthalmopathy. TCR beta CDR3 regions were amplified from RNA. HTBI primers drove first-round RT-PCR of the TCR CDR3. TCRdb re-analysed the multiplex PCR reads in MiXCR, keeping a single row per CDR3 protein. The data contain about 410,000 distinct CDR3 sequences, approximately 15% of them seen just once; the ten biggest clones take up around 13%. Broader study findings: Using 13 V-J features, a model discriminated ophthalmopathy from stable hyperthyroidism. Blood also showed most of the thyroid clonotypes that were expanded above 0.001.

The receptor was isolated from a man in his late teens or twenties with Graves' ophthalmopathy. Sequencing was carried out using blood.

The CDR3 region is CASRQQVTGSPLHF. The DNA of the CDR3 is TGTGCCAGCAGGCAACAGGTGACGGGATCACCCCTCCACTTT. V usage is TRBV12-3 or TRBV12-4 and J usage is TRBJ1-6, with D maybe TRBD1 (5 bases). The CDR3 extends over 14 amino acids. V lost 6 bases, J lost 10 bases, and 16 bases lay in between.